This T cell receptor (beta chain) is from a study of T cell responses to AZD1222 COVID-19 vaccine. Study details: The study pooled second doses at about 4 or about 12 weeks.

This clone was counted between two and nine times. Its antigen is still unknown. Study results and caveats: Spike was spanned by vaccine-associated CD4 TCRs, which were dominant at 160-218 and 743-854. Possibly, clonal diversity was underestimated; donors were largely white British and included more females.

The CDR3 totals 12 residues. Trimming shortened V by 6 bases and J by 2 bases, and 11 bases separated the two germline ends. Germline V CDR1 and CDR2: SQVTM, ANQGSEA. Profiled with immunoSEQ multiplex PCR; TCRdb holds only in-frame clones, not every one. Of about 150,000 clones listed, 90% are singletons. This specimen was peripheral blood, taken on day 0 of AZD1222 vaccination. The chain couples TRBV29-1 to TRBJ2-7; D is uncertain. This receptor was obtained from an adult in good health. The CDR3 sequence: CSVVLPPYEQYF. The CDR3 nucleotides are TGCAGCGTGGTTCTTCCCCCCTACGAGCAGTACTTC.